This passage covers 21 T cell receptor beta chains from one sample sequenced in a study of blood T cell repertoires in COVID-19. Some clones are missing from TCRdb's copy, which holds only in-frame ones; the method was immunoSEQ multiplex PCR. The sample yields more than 95,000 clones, 87% seen once. The material sequenced was peripheral blood. The receptors shown here come from a man over 45 with acute or convalescent COVID-19.

The chain links TRBV12-3 or TRBV12-4 to TRBJ1-1; 8 bases fit TRBD1. The length of the CDR3 is 13 residues. The trim removed 6 bases at V and 5 bases at J, leaving 5 bases unmatched. The CDR3 sequence is CASRNGQGTEAFF. DNA for the CDR3: TGTGCCAGCAGAAACGGACAGGGAACTGAAGCTTTCTTT.

J is TRBJ2-5 and V is TRBV12-3 or TRBV12-4; TRBD1 matches 9 bases. The V gene end was trimmed by 5 bases and the J gene end by 14 bases; junction bases not matched to a gene: 9. This CDR3 contains 12 residues. As DNA, the CDR3 is TGTGCCAGCAGTCGAGGCCGGGACAGGGTATACTTC. It translates to CASSRGRDRVYF.

In this sample, this clone turned up a few times. This sequence joins TRBV28 and TRBJ1-2; D might be TRBD1 (6 bases). This CDR3 has 13 amino acids. Germline V lookup: CDR1 MDHEN, CDR2 SYDVKM. The germline V and J ends were trimmed by 7 bases and 7 bases, with 16 bases remaining between them. The CDR3 nucleotides are TGTGCCAGCACGTTACAGGGTTATGTTGGCTACACCTTC. This gives the protein CASTLQGYVGYTF.

The chain is built from TRBV2 and TRBJ2-3; 9 bases fit TRBD2. CDR1 and CDR2 from the germline V gene are SNHLY and FYNNEI. The V gene end was trimmed by 4 bases and the J gene end by 2 bases; junction bases not matched to a gene: 4. This CDR3 contains 15 residues. Here the CDR3 reads CASSALAGFTDTQYF. Written as DNA, the CDR3 is TGTGCCAGCAGTGCACTAGCGGGCTTCACAGATACGCAGTATTTT. Supplemented by reference TRBV2 and TRBJ2-3, the full variable domain reads EPEVTQTPSHQVTQMGQEVILRCVPISNHLYFYWYRQILGQKVEFLVSFYNNEISEKSEIFDDQFSVERPDGSNFTLKIRSTKLEDSAMYFCASSALAGFTDTQYFGPGTRLTVL.

This sequence joins TRBV5-1 and TRBJ2-2; 12 positions agree with TRBD2. The junction had 2 bases not matched to a gene; V was cut back by 4 bases and J by 4 bases. Germline CDR1 reads SGHRS; CDR2 reads YFSETQ. This CDR3 region has 15 residues. This chain's CDR3 is CASSGGLAGTGELFF. In DNA form, the CDR3 reads TGCGCCAGCAGCGGGGGACTAGCGGGCACCGGGGAGCTGTTTTTT.

The CDR3 is CASTLGQGAQYF. CDR3 sequence (DNA): TGTGCCAGCACCCTAGGCCAGGGGGCCCAGTACTTC. This sequence joins TRBV12-3 or TRBV12-4 and TRBJ2-5, with 7 bases matching TRBD1. V gave up 7 bases and J gave up 9 bases; unmatched junction bases: 8. The CDR3 has 12 amino acids.

The chain employs TRBV7-9 and TRBJ2-1; 10 bases align to TRBD2. The CDR3 is 15 amino acids. J was trimmed by 4 bases and V by 1 base; bases with no gene match: 1. Germline V CDR1 and CDR2: SEHNR, FQNEAQ (reference sequence). CDR3: CASSLGTSGYNEQFF. The CDR3 DNA follows: TGTGCCAGCAGCTTAGGGACTAGCGGATACAATGAGCAGTTCTTC.

The CDR3 sequence: CASSEVSWREGGYEQYF. In nucleotides, the CDR3 is TGTGCCAGCAGTGAAGTCTCGTGGCGGGAGGGTGGGTACGAGCAGTACTTC. This chain uses TRBV6-1 with TRBJ2-7, with 9 bases that match TRBD2. Germline V gene data show CDR1 as MNHNS and CDR2 as SASEGT. The V segment lost 1 base and the J segment 4 bases; nucleotides outside the gene matches: 11. The length of the CDR3 is 17 residues.

V usage is TRBV28 and J usage is TRBJ2-5; 7 bases fit TRBD1. This CDR3 spans 16 amino acids. Germline V gene sequence: CDR1 MDHEN, CDR2 SYDVKM. Trimming removed 5 bases from V and 5 bases from J; junction bases left unmatched: 14. The CDR3 sequence: CASSTGQSTRSETQYF. The CDR3 DNA follows: TGTGCCAGCAGTACGGGACAGTCCACGCGATCGGAGACCCAGTACTTC.

The chain combines TRBV18 with TRBJ2-3, with 8 bases aligning to TRBD1. The germline gives CDR1 KGHSH, CDR2 LQKENI. The CDR3 is 15 amino acids. Trimming cost V 2 bases and J 4 bases; bases outside gene matches: 5. This CDR3 reads CASSPLAGGADTQYF. CDR3 nucleotides: TGTGCCAGCTCACCATTGGCAGGGGGCGCAGATACGCAGTATTTT.

The genes are TRBV7-9 and TRBJ2-1; possible D gene TRBD2, 6 bases. Per germline, CDR1 SEHNR and CDR2 FQNEAQ (reference sequence). V dropped 6 bases and J dropped 7 bases, with 10 bases sitting between them. The CDR3 totals 12 residues. Here the CDR3 reads CASSRTINEQFF. For the CDR3, the DNA is TGTGCCAGCAGTCGGACTATTAATGAGCAGTTCTTC.

The chain combines TRBV5-1 with TRBJ2-7; D not certain. V lost 0 bases and J 4 bases, leaving 14 bases between the germline ends. The length of the CDR3 is 15 residues. CDR1 is SGHRS and CDR2 is YFSETQ in the germline V gene. Here the CDR3 reads CASSLGRIPGYEQYF. CDR3 nucleotides: TGCGCCAGCAGCTTGGGGAGAATTCCGGGTTACGAGCAGTACTTC.

This chain links TRBV6-1 with TRBJ1-2; 7 bases align to TRBD1. Trimming cost V 4 bases and J 2 bases; bases outside gene matches: 10. In germline, CDR1 is MNHNS, CDR2 SASEGT. The CDR3 spans 16 residues. The CDR3 DNA reads as TGTGCCAGCAGTGTCATTCGGACAGGCGGCAACTATGGCTACACCTTC. Its translation: CASSVIRTGGNYGYTF.

The chain has TRBV5-1 and TRBJ2-3, with a tentative D call TRBD2 (5 bases). V was clipped by 2 bases and J by 4 bases, with 11 bases between them. Per germline, CDR1 SGHRS and CDR2 YFSETQ. This CDR3 is built from 14 residues. The CDR3 DNA reads TGCGCCAGCAGCTTTGGACTTAGCTCAGATACGCAGTATTTT. It encodes CASSFGLSSDTQYF.

The chain uses TRBV12-3 or TRBV12-4 and TRBJ2-7, with 7 bases lining up with TRBD1. This CDR3 is 13 amino acids long. J gave up 0 bases and V 7 bases, and 3 bases lay outside the gene matches. The DNA for the CDR3 is TGTGCCAGCAAAGGGACAGTCTCCTACGAGCAGTACTTC. Its protein is CASKGTVSYEQYF.

The count of this clone is one. This chain connects TRBV7-2 to TRBJ2-1; TRBD2 matches at 7 bases. J gave up 4 bases and V 5 bases, and 14 bases lay outside the gene matches. The V gene's germline CDR1 is SGHTA and CDR2 FQGNSA. The CDR3 spans 17 residues. Here the CDR3 DNA reads TGTGCCAGCAGCGACGCGATTGGGTGGGGAGGGTACAATGAGCAGTTCTTC. Translating it yields CASSDAIGWGGYNEQFF. The variable domain in full, with the rest retrieved from reference TRBV7-2 and TRBJ2-1, is GAGVSQSPSNKVTEKGKDVELRCDPISGHTALYWYRQSLGQGLEFLIYFQGNSAPDKSGLPSDRFSAERTGGSVSTLTIQRTQQEDSAVYLCASSDAIGWGGYNEQFFGPGTRLTVL.

The chain carries TRBV27 and TRBJ1-5; D unresolved. Trimming cost V 5 bases and J 0 bases, with 14 bases left between them. The CDR3 is made up of 16 amino acids. CDR1 is MNHEY and CDR2 is SMNVEV in the germline V gene (reference sequence). The CDR3 sequence is CASSPLTPTSNQPQHF. As DNA, the CDR3 is TGTGCCAGCAGTCCGTTGACACCTACTAGCAATCAGCCCCAGCATTTT.

This clone was seen a few times. The junction departs from the called germline gene at one end, perhaps through a read error. V gene TRBV5-6 combines with J gene TRBJ2-5; TRBD1 agrees at 7 bases. The CDR3 sequence is 15 residues long. CDR1 SGHDT and CDR2 YYEEEE come from the germline V gene. The DNA for the CDR3 is TGTGCCAGCAGCGGACGACAGGGTGGAAGAGAGTCCCAGTACTTC. The encoded protein is CASSGRQGGRESQYF. Full variable domain (remainder filled in from reference TRBV5-6 and TRBJ2-5): DAGVTQSPTHLIKTRGQQVTLRCSPKSGHDTVSWYQQALGQGPQFIFQYYEEEERQRGNFPDRFSGHQFPNYSSELNVNALLLGDSALYLCASSGRQGGRESQYFGPGTRLLVL.

This chain uses TRBV11-2 with TRBJ2-1; 14 bases line up with TRBD2. CDR1 is SGHAT, CDR2 FQNNGV, per germline. The CDR3 extends over 17 amino acids. The V segment lost 2 bases and the J segment 5 bases; nucleotides outside the gene matches: 5. The chain's CDR3 is CASSLRLAGGGHNEQFF. The DNA for the CDR3 is TGTGCCAGCAGCTTAAGACTAGCGGGAGGGGGGCACAATGAGCAGTTCTTC.

The chain is built from TRBV5-4 and TRBJ2-6; 8 bases match TRBD2. V lost 1 base and J lost 1; bases outside the gene matches: 4. This CDR3 is built from 17 residues. Germline assignment: CDR1 SGHNT and CDR2 YYREEE (reference sequence). The CDR3 DNA is TGTGCCAGCAGCTTGCCAAGCGGGAGATCTGGGGCCAACGTCCTGACTTTC. Its translation: CASSLPSGRSGANVLTF.

V usage is TRBV7-9 and J usage is TRBJ1-1; D is uncertain. The V end lost 0 bases, the J end lost 10 bases, and 6 bases lay between the germline ends. This CDR3 contains 11 residues. The germline CDR1 and CDR2 sequences are SEHNR and FQNEAQ (reference sequence). Here the CDR3 reads CASSLASGAFF. In nucleotides, the CDR3 is TGTGCCAGCAGCTTAGCCTCGGGAGCTTTCTTT.